The entry below describes one TCR beta chain. The target antigen is unknown. CDR1 SGHDT and CDR2 YYEEEE come from the germline V gene. V was clipped by 3 bases and J by 6 bases, with 20 bases between them. CDR3 length equals 16 residues. These data belong to a study of cytomegalovirus exposure and HLA in healthy donors. Study results and limitations: Specificity of a few CMV-associated chains for CMV antigens was verified in vitro. Later work found that TCR association rates differed between HLA loci; DRB1 had the most and HLA-C the fewest. Most TCR beta V segments were productive about 87% or about 30% of the time in an earlier analysis. Reportedly, TCR beta sequences accurately predicted HLA-A and HLA-B alleles in most subjects.

PCR employed 60 Vbeta and 13 Jbeta primers. Generated by immunoSEQ multiplex PCR, the TCRdb table keeps only in-frame clones and is missing some. The sample has 150,000 to 200,000 clones, 65% to 70% seen once. Sequencing input: PBMCs. This chain uses TRBV5-6 with TRBJ2-3; tentative D call: TRBD2 (6 bases). This TCR derives from a woman under 30 in good health and CMV-seropositive. CDR3 amino acids: CASSWSGRPLVDTQYF. CDR3 nucleotide sequence: TGTGCCAGCAGCTGGAGCGGGCGCCCGTTAGTGGATACGCAGTATTTT.